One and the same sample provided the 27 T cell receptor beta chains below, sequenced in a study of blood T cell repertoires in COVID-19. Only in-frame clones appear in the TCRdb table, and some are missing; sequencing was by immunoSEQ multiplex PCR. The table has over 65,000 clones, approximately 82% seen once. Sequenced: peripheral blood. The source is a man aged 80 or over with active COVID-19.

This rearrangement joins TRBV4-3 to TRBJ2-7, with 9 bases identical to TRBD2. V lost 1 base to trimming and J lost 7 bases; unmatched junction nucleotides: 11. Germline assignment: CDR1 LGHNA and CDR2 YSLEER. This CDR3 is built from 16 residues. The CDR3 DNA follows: TGCGCCAGCAGCCAAGTTCGTTCTAGCGGGAAGTCGGAGCAGTACTTC. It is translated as CASSQVRSSGKSEQYF.

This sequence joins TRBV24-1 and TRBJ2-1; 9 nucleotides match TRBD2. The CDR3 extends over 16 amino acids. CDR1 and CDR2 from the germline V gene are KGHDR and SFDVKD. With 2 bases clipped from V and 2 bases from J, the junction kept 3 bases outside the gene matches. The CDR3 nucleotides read TGTGCCACCAGTGATTCGCTAGCGGGGACCTACAATGAGCAGTTCTTC. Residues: CATSDSLAGTYNEQFF.

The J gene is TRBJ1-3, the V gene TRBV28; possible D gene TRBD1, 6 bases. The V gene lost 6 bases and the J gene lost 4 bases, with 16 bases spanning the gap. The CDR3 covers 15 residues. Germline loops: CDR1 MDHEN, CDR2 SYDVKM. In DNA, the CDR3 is TGTGCCAGCAGGAAACAGGGAATTCACGGAAACACCATATATTTT. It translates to CASRKQGIHGNTIYF.

The CDR3 coding sequence is TGTGCCAGTAGTATAGAGGTCAGCGGGCAGTTCTTC. The encoded protein is CASSIEVSGQFF. This chain links TRBV19 with TRBJ2-1; a weak D match, TRBD2 (5 bases). Germline V gives CDR1 LNHDA, CDR2 SQIVND (reference sequence). Trimming removed 0 bases from V and 12 bases from J, with 9 bases in between. The CDR3 consists of 12 residues.

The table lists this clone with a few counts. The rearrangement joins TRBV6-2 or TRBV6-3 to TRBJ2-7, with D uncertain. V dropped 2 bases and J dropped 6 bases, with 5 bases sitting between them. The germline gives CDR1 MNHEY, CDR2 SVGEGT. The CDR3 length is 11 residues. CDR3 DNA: TGTGCCAGCAGTTACCCCTCCGAGCAGTACTTC. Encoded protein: CASSYPSEQYF.

The CDR3 here is CASSLSASGSNEQFF. DNA for the CDR3: TGTGCCAGCAGTTTATCTGCTAGCGGAAGCAATGAGCAGTTCTTC. V usage is TRBV27 and J usage is TRBJ2-1, with 7 bases fitting TRBD2. Germline trimming cut 0 bases from V and 6 bases from J; bases unmatched to any gene: 5. The length of the CDR3 is 15 residues. Germline V CDR1 and CDR2: MNHEY, SMNVEV (reference sequence).

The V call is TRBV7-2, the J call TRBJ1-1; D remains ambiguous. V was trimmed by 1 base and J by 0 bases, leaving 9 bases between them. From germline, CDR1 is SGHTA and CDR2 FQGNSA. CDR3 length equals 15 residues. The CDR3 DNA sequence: TGTGCCAGCAGCTTAGTGTTAGTATTGAACACTGAAGCTTTCTTT. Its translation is CASSLVLVLNTEAFF.

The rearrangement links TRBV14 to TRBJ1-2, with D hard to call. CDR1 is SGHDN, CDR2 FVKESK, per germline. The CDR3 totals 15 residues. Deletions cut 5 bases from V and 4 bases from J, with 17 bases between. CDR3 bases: TGTGCCAGCAGCATCGCGGGTCCCTCCACCTATGGCTACACCTTC. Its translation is CASSIAGPSTYGYTF.

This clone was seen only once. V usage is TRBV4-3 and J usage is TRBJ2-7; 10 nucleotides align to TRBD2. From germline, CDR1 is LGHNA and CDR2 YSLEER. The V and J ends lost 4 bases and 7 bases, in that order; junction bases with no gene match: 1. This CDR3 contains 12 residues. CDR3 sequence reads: CASSLAGGEQYF. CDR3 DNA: TGCGCCAGCAGCCTAGCGGGGGGAGAGCAGTACTTC.

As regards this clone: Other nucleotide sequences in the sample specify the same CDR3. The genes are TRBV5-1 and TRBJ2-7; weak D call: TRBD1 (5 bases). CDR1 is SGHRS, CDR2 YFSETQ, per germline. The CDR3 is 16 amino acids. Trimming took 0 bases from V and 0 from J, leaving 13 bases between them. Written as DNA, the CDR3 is TGCGCCAGCAGCTTGGCCGGGCAGGGTAGCTCCTACGAGCAGTACTTC. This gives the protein CASSLAGQGSSYEQYF.

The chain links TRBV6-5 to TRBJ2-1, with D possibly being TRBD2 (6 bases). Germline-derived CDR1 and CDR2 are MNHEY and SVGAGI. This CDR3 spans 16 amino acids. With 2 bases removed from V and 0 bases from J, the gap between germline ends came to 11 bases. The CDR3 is CASSYRRGSSYNEQFF. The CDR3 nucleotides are TGTGCCAGCAGTTACCGGCGGGGTAGCTCCTACAATGAGCAGTTCTTC.

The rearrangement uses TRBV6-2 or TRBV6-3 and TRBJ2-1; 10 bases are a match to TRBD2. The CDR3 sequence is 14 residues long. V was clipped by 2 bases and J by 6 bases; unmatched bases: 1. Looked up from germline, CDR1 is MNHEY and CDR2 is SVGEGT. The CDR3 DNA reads TGTGCCAGCAGTTACCTAGCGGGAGCCAATGAGCAGTTCTTC. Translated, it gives CASSYLAGANEQFF.

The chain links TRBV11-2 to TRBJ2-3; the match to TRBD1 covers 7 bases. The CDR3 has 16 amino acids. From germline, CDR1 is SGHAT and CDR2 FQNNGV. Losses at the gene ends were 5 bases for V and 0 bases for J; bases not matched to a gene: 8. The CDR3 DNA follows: TGTGCCAGCAGCAGGACAGGCGGCCTTAGCACAGATACGCAGTATTTT. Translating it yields CASSRTGGLSTDTQYF. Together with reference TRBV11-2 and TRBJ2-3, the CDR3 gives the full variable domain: EAGVAQSPRYKIIEKRQSVAFWCNPISGHATLYWYQQILGQGPKLLIQFQNNGVVDDSQLPKDRFSAERLKGVDSTLKIQPAKLEDSAVYLCASSRTGGLSTDTQYFGPGTRLTVL.

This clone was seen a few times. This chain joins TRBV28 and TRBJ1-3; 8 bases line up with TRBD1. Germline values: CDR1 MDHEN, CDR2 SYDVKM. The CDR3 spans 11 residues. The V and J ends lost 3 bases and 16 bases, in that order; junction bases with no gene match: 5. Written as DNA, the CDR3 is TGTGCCAGCAGTTTGATGGGACAGGTCTATTTT. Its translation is CASSLMGQVYF.

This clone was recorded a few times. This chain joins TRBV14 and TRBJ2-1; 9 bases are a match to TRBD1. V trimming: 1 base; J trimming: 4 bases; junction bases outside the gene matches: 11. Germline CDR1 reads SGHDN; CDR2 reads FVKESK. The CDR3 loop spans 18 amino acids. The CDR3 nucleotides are TGTGCCAGCAGCCAAGGGGCCACAGGGGGCGGTCGGTACAATGAGCAGTTCTTC. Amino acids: CASSQGATGGGRYNEQFF.

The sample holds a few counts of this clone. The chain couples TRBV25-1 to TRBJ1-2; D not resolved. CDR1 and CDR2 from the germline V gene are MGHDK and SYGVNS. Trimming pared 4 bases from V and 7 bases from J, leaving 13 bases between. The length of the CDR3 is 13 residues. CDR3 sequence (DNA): TGTGCCAGCAGTGGGCGGTCTGACCTTGGCTACACCTTC. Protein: CASSGRSDLGYTF.

Here the CDR3 reads CASSQGSGRAETQYF. CDR3 nucleotide sequence: TGTGCCAGCAGCCAAGGTAGCGGGAGAGCGGAGACCCAGTACTTC. The V gene is TRBV3-1 (or the pseudogene TRBV3-2), the J gene TRBJ2-5; 9 nucleotides match TRBD2. Germline lookup yields CDR1 LGHDT and CDR2 YNNKEL (reference sequence). The V segment lost 1 base and the J segment 5 bases; nucleotides outside the gene matches: 5. The CDR3 contains 15 residues.

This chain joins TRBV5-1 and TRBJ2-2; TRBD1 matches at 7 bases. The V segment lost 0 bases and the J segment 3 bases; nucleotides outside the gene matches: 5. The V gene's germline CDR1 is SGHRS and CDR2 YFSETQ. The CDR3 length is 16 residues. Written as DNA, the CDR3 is TGCGCCAGCAGCTTGGTAGGGGGCCGGGACACCGGGGAGCTGTTTTTT. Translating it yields CASSLVGGRDTGELFF.

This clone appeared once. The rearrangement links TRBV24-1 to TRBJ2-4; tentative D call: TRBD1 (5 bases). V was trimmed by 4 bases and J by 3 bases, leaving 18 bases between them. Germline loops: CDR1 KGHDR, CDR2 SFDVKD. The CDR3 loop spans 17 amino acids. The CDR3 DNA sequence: TGTGCCACCAGTGAGCAACCTTGGTGGGGCCGCAAAAACATTCAGTACTTC. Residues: CATSEQPWWGRKNIQYF.

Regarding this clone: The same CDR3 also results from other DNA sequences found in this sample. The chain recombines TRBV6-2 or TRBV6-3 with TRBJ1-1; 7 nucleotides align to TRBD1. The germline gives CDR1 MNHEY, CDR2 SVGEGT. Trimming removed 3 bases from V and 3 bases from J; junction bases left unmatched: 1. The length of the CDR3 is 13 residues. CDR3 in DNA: TGTGCCAGCAGTTATGACAGGGACACTGAAGCTTTCTTT. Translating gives CASSYDRDTEAFF.

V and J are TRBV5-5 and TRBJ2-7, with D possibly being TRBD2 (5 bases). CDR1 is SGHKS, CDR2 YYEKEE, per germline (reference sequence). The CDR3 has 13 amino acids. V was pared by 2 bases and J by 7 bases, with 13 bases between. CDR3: CASSFGPWEEQYF. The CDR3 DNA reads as TGTGCCAGCAGCTTTGGACCTTGGGAGGAGCAGTACTTC.

The CDR3 protein is CASNRGLSGDTQYF. CDR3 coding DNA: TGTGCCAGCAATAGGGGACTATCGGGGGATACGCAGTATTTT. This chain joins TRBV7-9 and TRBJ2-3, with TRBD2 identical over 7 bases. Germline V CDR1 and CDR2: SEHNR, FQNEAQ (reference sequence). This CDR3 spans 14 amino acids. J gave up 6 bases and V 7 bases, and 10 bases lay outside the gene matches.

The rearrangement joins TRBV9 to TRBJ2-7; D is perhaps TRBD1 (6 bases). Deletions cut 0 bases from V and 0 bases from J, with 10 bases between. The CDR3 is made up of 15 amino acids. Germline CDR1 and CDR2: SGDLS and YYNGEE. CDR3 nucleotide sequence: TGTGCCAGCAGCGTAGGGGGGCAAAGCTCCTACGAGCAGTACTTC. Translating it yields CASSVGGQSSYEQYF.

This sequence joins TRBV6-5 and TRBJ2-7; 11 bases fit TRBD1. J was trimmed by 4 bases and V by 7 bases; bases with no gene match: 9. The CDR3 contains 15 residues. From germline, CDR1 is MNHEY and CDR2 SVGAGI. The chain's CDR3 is CASTSGTGGRYEQYF. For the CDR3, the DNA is TGTGCCAGCACTAGCGGGACAGGGGGTCGGTACGAGCAGTACTTC.

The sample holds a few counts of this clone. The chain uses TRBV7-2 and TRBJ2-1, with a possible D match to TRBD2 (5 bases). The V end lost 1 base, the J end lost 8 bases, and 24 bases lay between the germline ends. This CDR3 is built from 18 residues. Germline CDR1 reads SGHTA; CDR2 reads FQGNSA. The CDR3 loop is CASSLEPRVRTGRDEQFF. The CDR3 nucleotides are TGTGCCAGCAGCTTAGAGCCCAGAGTCCGGACCGGGCGGGATGAGCAGTTCTTC.

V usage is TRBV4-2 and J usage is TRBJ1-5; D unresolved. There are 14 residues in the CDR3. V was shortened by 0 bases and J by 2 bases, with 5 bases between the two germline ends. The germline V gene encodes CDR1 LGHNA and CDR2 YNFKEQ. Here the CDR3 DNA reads TGTGCCAGCAGCCAAGACGGTGGCAATCAGCCCCAGCATTTT. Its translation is CASSQDGGNQPQHF.

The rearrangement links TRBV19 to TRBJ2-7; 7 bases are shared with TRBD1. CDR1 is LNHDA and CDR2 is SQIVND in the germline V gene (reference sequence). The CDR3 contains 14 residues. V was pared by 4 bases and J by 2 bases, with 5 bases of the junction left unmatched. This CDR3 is CASSKSTGPYEQYF. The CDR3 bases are TGTGCCAGTAGTAAATCGACAGGGCCCTACGAGCAGTACTTC.